This TCR beta chain was sequenced for a study of T cell responses to AZD1222 COVID-19 vaccine. Study-wide results and caveats: Close to half of spike-specific TCRs reportedly recognize unmutated variant regions. Donors were mostly white British, more females; clonal diversity possibly underestimated. Just 6 or 7 AZD1222 recipients were seropositive at baseline. Along spike, vaccine-associated CD4 TCRs were found throughout, with dominance at 160-218 and 743-854.

Profiling relied on immunoSEQ multiplex PCR, and the TCRdb table lists in-frame clones only, not all of them. The repertoire holds roughly 96,000 clones, with around nine tenths as singletons. The CDR3 runs 13 residues. The germline V gene encodes CDR1 SGHTA and CDR2 FQGNSA. V was clipped by 7 bases and J by 3 bases, with 12 bases between them. In this sample, this clone turned up a few times. Its specificity is not known. The chain links TRBV7-2 to TRBJ1-2, with D unresolved. The sequencing here drew on peripheral blood, taken 28 days after the second AZD1222 dose. The receptor's source is an adult who received the AZD1222 COVID-19 vaccine. The CDR3 nucleotides are TGTGCCAGCACCCCCGGGAGAGACTATGGCTACACCTTC. This encodes CASTPGRDYGYTF.